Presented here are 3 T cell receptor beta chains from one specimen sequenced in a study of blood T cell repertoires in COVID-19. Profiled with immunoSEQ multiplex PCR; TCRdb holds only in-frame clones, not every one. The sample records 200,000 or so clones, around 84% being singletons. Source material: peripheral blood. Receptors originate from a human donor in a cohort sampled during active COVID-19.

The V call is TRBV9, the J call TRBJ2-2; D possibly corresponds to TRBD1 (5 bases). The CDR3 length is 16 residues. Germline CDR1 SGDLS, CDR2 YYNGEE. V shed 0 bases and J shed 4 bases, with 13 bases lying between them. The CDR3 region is CASSVGPGRGTGELFF. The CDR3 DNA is TGTGCCAGCAGCGTAGGACCAGGGCGAGGCACCGGGGAGCTGTTTTTT. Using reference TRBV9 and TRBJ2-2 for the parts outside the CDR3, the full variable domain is DSGVTQTPKHLITATGQRVTLRCSPRSGDLSVYWYQQSLDQGLQFLIQYYNGEERAKGNILERFSAQQFPDLHSELNLSSLELGDSALYFCASSVGPGRGTGELFFGEGSRLTVL.

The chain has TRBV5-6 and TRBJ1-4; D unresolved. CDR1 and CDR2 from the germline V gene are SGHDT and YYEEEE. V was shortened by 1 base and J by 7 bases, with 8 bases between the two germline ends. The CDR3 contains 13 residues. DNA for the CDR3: TGTGCCAGCAGCTTGCGGGATCGTGAAAAACTGTTTTTT. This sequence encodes CASSLRDREKLFF.

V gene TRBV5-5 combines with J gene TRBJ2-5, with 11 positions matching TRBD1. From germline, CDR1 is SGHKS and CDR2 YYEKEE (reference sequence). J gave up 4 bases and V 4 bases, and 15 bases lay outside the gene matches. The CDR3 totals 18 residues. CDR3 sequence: CASSAYIKDRGLGETQYF. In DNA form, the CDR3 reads TGTGCCAGCAGCGCCTACATTAAGGACAGGGGGCTCGGAGAGACCCAGTACTTC.